This T cell receptor (beta chain) appears in the sequencing data of a study of Graves' ophthalmopathy and Graves' hyperthyroidism. Whole-study results and caveats: Detected in blood as well were most expanded thyroid clonotypes with frequency above 0.001.

CDR3 regions of TCR beta were amplified from RNA transcripts. RT-PCR with HTBI primers came first, then second-round multiplex PCR. TCRdb processed the multiplex PCR reads anew with MiXCR; each CDR3 protein has one entry. The data contain hundreds of thousands of distinct CDR3 sequences, under 50% of them seen just once; the ten biggest clones take up more than 3%. In regard to this clonotype: Its antigen is as yet unknown.

Trimming at V came to 8 bases and at J to 6 bases, leaving 8 bases not matched to a gene. Looked up from germline, CDR1 is SGHRS and CDR2 is YFSETQ. The CDR3 runs to 14 residues. This TCR came from an adult man with Graves' ophthalmopathy. The genes are TRBV5-1 and TRBJ2-1; TRBD2 matches at 10 bases. Sequenced: peripheral blood. CDR3 nucleotides: TGCGCCAGTTCTAGCGGGAGTAAATTCAATGAGCAGTTCTTC. The encoded protein is CASSSGSKFNEQFF.